This is a list of T cell receptor beta chains from one sample in a study of T cells after yellow fever vaccination. TCRdb redid the calling of the 5' RACE reads with MiXCR, one entry per CDR3 protein. The table shows about 30,000 distinct CDR3 sequences, with over 5.5% occurring only once. Sequences were derived from PBMCs, either bulk or a sorted T-cell subset (CD4+, CD8+, memory, or dextramer-sorted; not recorded which), sampled on the day of the yellow fever booster vaccination. The source of these receptors is a man aged 30 to 45 who received the YFV17D yellow fever vaccine. The conserved cysteine and the conserved F or W are not part of the CDR3 here.

TRBJ2-3 TRBV4-3 ASSQEGRLAGRTDTQY
TRBJ2-7 TRBV7-8 ASSLFRGDPYEQY
TRBJ1-2 TRBV7-8 ASSSREGVYGYT
TRBJ2-4 TRBV2 ASKNRAPRGKNIQY
TRBJ2-5 TRBV7-2 ASRLTSGQETQY
TRBJ2-1 TRBV6-1 ASSTGSWEQF
TRBJ2-4 TRBV5-1 ASRFGGAKNIQY
TRBJ2-3 TRBV14 ASSPPGLAGVGTQY
TRBJ2-3 TRBV3-1 ARTSGSTDTQY
TRBJ2-1 TRBV6-2/TRBV6-3 ASSDGGEQF
TRBJ1-2 TRBV5-1 ASSLAGTDYGYT
TRBJ2-1 TRBV7-6 ASTGGAIDEQF
TRBJ1-5 TRBV20-1 SARLQNNQPQH
TRBJ1-1 TRBV27 ASSSGQGKSYTEAF
TRBJ2-3 TRBV6-2/TRBV6-3 ASSLRGGGTDTQY
TRBJ2-1 TRBV5-6 ASSSKALAGFLSSYNEQF
TRBJ1-2 TRBV29-1 SDLRGGIGYT
TRBJ1-1 TRBV20-1 SATSSGLPNTEAF
TRBJ2-3 TRBV7-2 ASSRTGVEYTDTQY
TRBJ2-5 TRBV27 ASSHGLVGQETQY
TRBJ2-5 TRBV7-9 ASSLELSVEETQY
TRBJ2-4 TRBV4-2 ASSLTPGLAGGAKNIQY
TRBJ2-4 TRBV4-3 ASSQEPGLANIQY
TRBJ2-3 TRBV11-2 ASSLGRADTQY
TRBJ2-1 TRBV12-3/TRBV12-4 ASSPPGLAHYEQF
TRBJ2-1 TRBV30 AWSVRSSGRTNEQF
TRBJ1-4 TRBV5-1 ASRREMNEKLF
TRBJ2-1 TRBV19 ASGPRDRVINEQF
TRBJ2-6 TRBV6-5 ASSYTPGTGPFGANVLT
TRBJ2-3 TRBV5-4 ASSSNPSTDTQY
TRBJ1-6 TRBV19 ATSYTGVNSPLH
TRBJ1-2 TRBV9 ASSTTGTYGYT